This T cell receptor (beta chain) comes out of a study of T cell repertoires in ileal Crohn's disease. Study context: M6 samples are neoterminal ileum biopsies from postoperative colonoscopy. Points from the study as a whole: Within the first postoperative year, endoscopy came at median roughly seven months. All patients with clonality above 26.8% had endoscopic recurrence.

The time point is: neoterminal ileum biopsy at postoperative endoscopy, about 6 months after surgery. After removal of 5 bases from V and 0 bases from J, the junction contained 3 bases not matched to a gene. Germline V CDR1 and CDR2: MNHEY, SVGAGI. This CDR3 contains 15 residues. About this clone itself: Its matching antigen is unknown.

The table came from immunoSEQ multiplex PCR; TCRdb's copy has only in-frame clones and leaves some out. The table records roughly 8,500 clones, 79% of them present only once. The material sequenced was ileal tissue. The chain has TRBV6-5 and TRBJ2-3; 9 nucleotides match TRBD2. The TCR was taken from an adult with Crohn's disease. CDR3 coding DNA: TGTGCCAGCAGTCGACTAGCGGAAAGCACAGATACGCAGTATTTT. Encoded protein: CASSRLAESTDTQYF.